One sample yielded the 8 T cell receptor beta chains listed below, sequenced in a study of blood T cell repertoires in COVID-19. TCRdb's copy holds only in-frame clones and misses some; the assay was immunoSEQ multiplex PCR. The sample lists 98,000 or so clones; approximately 88% were seen once. Sequenced material: peripheral blood. These receptors all stem from a man in his 60s with acute or convalescent COVID-19.

The rearrangement links TRBV24-1 to TRBJ2-1; a weak D match, TRBD2 (5 bases). Deletions cut 3 bases from V and 4 bases from J, with 18 bases between. Germline assignment: CDR1 KGHDR and CDR2 SFDVKD. The CDR3 sequence is 17 residues long. DNA for the CDR3: TGTGCCACCAGTGATGTACCTCTAGCAGAGGCGTACAATGAGCAGTTCTTC. This codes for CATSDVPLAEAYNEQFF.

The CDR3 nucleotides read TGTGCCAGCTCACTCTCCAGGGGGATTAATGAAAAACTGTTTTTT. It yields the protein CASSLSRGINEKLFF. The gene calls are TRBV18 and TRBJ1-4; TRBD1 matches 7 bases. The germline gives CDR1 KGHSH, CDR2 LQKENI. The CDR3 runs to 15 residues. With 4 bases clipped from V and 4 bases from J, the junction kept 6 bases outside the gene matches.

The count of this clone is one. The chain couples TRBV10-3 to TRBJ1-1, with D perhaps TRBD1 (5 bases). From germline, CDR1 is ENHRY and CDR2 SYGVKD. This CDR3 has 15 amino acids. Trimming took 0 bases from V and 1 from J, leaving 9 bases between them. CDR3 residues: CAISESLTGNTEAFF. The CDR3 DNA follows: TGTGCCATCAGTGAGTCTTTAACAGGGAACACTGAAGCTTTCTTT.

The chain combines TRBV9 with TRBJ2-3; 12 bases are shared with TRBD2. The CDR3 sequence is 15 residues long. Germline-derived CDR1 and CDR2 are SGDLS and YYNGEE. V dropped 4 bases and J dropped 6; count of bases not matched to a gene: 6. The CDR3 here is CASSTTSGSTDTQYF. The CDR3 nucleotides are TGTGCCAGCAGCACGACTAGCGGGAGTACCGATACGCAGTATTTT.

The CDR3 DNA reads as TGTGCCAGCAGCTCTACAGGGGGCCCCACTGAAGCTTTCTTT. Translation gives CASSSTGGPTEAFF. This chain connects TRBV6-5 to TRBJ1-1; 9 nucleotides line up with TRBD1. The CDR3 is 14 amino acids. Per germline, CDR1 MNHEY and CDR2 SVGAGI. V was clipped by 6 bases and J by 4 bases; unmatched bases: 6.

The CDR3 DNA follows: TGTGCCAGCAGCCCGCGGGCCTCCTCTGGAAACACCATATATTTT. Translated, it gives CASSPRASSGNTIYF. The rearrangement links TRBV7-9 to TRBJ1-3; D is ambiguous. CDR3 length: 15 residues. Between the trimmed V and J ends, which lost 5 bases and 0 bases, there was a span of 11 bases. From germline, CDR1 is SEHNR and CDR2 FQNEAQ (reference sequence).

This clone was found once. V is TRBV5-1 and J is TRBJ1-5; D is ambiguous. From germline, CDR1 is SGHRS and CDR2 YFSETQ. CDR3 size: 14 residues. Trimming took 4 bases from V and 6 from J, leaving 14 bases between them. For the CDR3, the DNA is TGCGCCAGCAGCCGGGAAGGTTTGGGTCAGCCCCAGCATTTT. Its translation: CASSREGLGQPQHF.

The V call is TRBV19, the J call TRBJ1-5, with TRBD1 matching 11 bases. Per germline, CDR1 LNHDA and CDR2 SQIVND (reference sequence). The CDR3 spans 17 residues. Germline trimming cut 4 bases from V and 3 bases from J; bases unmatched to any gene: 8. This CDR3 reads CASSTRTGGTINQPQHF. The CDR3 bases are TGTGCCAGTAGTACCCGGACAGGGGGCACGATCAATCAGCCCCAGCATTTT.